This T cell receptor (beta chain) was identified in a study of human T cells and chemical hapten exposure. About the research overall: Patch tests applied 0.01% DPC to the upper back, read at 6 days. Study-level points and caveats: Relative to controls, expanded TCRs formed significantly more large CDR3 similarity clusters.

Time point given: patch test 2, 6 weeks after DPC sensitization. Treatment reported: therapeutic diphenylcyclopropenone sensitization with weekly scalp DPC. Germline values: CDR1 SEHNR, CDR2 FQNEAQ (reference sequence). CDR3 length equals 15 residues. The V end was cut by 1 base, the J end by 1 base, with 10 bases between. A few counts support this clonotype. The antigen remains unidentified. Methods used by the authors: Samples ranged from 23,224 to 690,600 TCRs, with a median of approximately 100,000. TCRdb fed the RACE reads into MiXCR, producing one record per CDR3 protein. Clone size and V and J calls follow TCRdb, not the original study. The sample lists a few hundred thousand distinct CDR3 sequences, about 6% occurring once.

The clonotype originates from a woman aged 18-29 years with alopecia areata. Some clones in this sample may be carry-over from other donors' samples. The rearrangement uses TRBV7-9 and TRBJ2-5; no definite D call. The starting material was whole blood, obtained in connection with sensitization to the hapten diphenylcyclopropenone (DPC). CDR3 coding DNA: TGTGCCAGCAGCTTAGATGGTAGGAGCCAAGAGACCCAGTACTTC. As protein: CASSLDGRSQETQYF. Full variable domain (rest looked up from reference TRBV7-9 and TRBJ2-5): DTGVSQNPRHKITKRGQNVTFRCDPISEHNRLYWYRQTLGQGPEFLTYFQNEAQLEKSRLLSDRFSAERPKGSFSTLEIQRTEQGDSAMYLCASSLDGRSQETQYFGPGTRLLVL.